This is a list of T cell receptor beta chains from one sample in a study of blood T cell repertoires in COVID-19. Produced via immunoSEQ multiplex PCR; TCRdb's table is partial and in-frame only. Seen here are roughly 200,000 clones, around 90% observed once, and the top ten hold roughly 2.7%. The sequenced material came from PBMCs or T cells enriched from blood (not recorded which). These receptors were collected from a woman in her 30s who had recovered from COVID-19. Each CDR3 is given with its conserved first and last residue. The order of the fields is V gene, D gene, clone size, J gene, CDR3 protein, CDR3 DNA. The D gene is left open where the match is weak. Rows give clone size only sometimes, using once, few, many, or a class for an expanded clone.

>TRBV19|.|.|TRBJ1-4
CASRGRQKEKLFF
TGTGCCAGTAGAGGGAGACAAAAAGAAAAACTGTTTTTT
>TRBV11-1|TRBD1|.|TRBJ2-1
CASSLGPDRGEQFF
TGTGCCAGCAGCTTAGGCCCGGACAGGGGGGAGCAGTTCTTC
>TRBV2|TRBD1|.|TRBJ1-1
CASSEWDRGNTEAFF
TGTGCCAGCAGTGAATGGGACAGGGGAAACACTGAAGCTTTCTTT
>TRBV18|TRBD1|.|TRBJ1-5
CASSPTGGQPQHF
TGTGCCAGCTCGCCAACAGGGGGACAGCCCCAGCATTTT
>TRBV2|TRBD1|once|TRBJ1-5
CASSKGTGGQHF
TGTGCCAGCAGTAAAGGGACAGGCGGTCAGCATTTT
>TRBV6-2/TRBV6-3|.|.|TRBJ1-2
CASSAFDYGYTF
TGTGCCAGCAGCGCGTTCGACTATGGCTACACCTTC
>TRBV12-3/TRBV12-4|.|.|TRBJ1-1
CASSWTENTEAFF
TGTGCCAGCAGTTGGACAGAGAACACTGAAGCTTTCTTT
>TRBV7-3|TRBD1|.|TRBJ2-1
CASSADRGSYNEQFF
TGTGCCAGCAGCGCAGACAGGGGGTCCTACAATGAGCAGTTCTTC
>TRBV13|.|many|TRBJ2-2
CASSLTENTGELFF
TGTGCCAGCAGCCTGACAGAGAACACCGGGGAGCTGTTTTTT
>TRBV5-4|.|.|TRBJ2-2
CASSPSGGSGELFF
TGTGCCAGCAGCCCCTCTGGGGGGTCCGGGGAGCTGTTTTTT
>TRBV5-1|TRBD2|.|TRBJ2-3
CASSLVSGGESDTQYF
TGCGCCAGCAGCTTGGTTAGCGGGGGGGAATCAGATACGCAGTATTTT
>TRBV29-1|.|.|TRBJ2-3
CSVTELGTDTQYF
TGCAGCGTGACAGAGTTAGGGACAGATACGCAGTATTTT
>TRBV7-2|.|.|TRBJ2-3
CASSPMASSSTDTQYF
TGTGCCAGCAGCCCCATGGCCAGTTCTAGCACAGATACGCAGTATTTT
>TRBV5-8|.|.|TRBJ1-5
CASSLAWGHYSNQPQHF
TGTGCCAGCAGCTTGGCCTGGGGACACTATAGCAATCAGCCCCAGCATTTT
>TRBV7-6|.|.|TRBJ2-3
CASSLAPGADTQYF
TGTGCCAGCAGCTTAGCGCCAGGGGCAGATACGCAGTATTTT
>TRBV18|TRBD1|.|TRBJ1-4
CASSLGGGSQFEKLFF
TGTGCCAGCTCACTAGGGGGCGGAAGTCAGTTCGAAAAACTGTTTTTT
>TRBV4-2|.|.|TRBJ2-1
CASSQVLAGDNEQFF
TGTGCCAGCAGCCAAGTTTTGGCAGGGGACAATGAGCAGTTCTTC
>TRBV11-2|TRBD1|.|TRBJ1-6
CASIPDRVPYNSPLHF
TGTGCCAGCATCCCCGACAGGGTACCCTATAATTCACCCCTCCACTTT
>TRBV6-1|.|.|TRBJ1-2
CASSEGQVNYGYTF
TGTGCCAGCAGTGAAGGACAGGTTAACTATGGCTACACCTTC
>TRBV27|TRBD2|once|TRBJ2-1
CASSFPGLGNNEQFF
TGTGCCAGCAGTTTCCCCGGACTAGGGAACAATGAGCAGTTCTTC
>TRBV9|.|.|TRBJ2-7
CASSPQQGLYEQYF
TGTGCCAGCAGCCCCCAGCAGGGGCTCTACGAGCAGTACTTC
>TRBV6-6|.|.|TRBJ2-1
CASSYYGGALNEQFF
TGTGCCAGCAGTTACTACGGTGGGGCCTTAAATGAGCAGTTCTTC
>TRBV18|.|.|TRBJ2-7
CASSPDSYEQYF
TGTGCCAGCTCACCGGACAGCTACGAGCAGTACTTC
>TRBV5-1|.|.|TRBJ2-2
CASSLSIATGNTGELFF
TGCGCCAGCAGCTTGTCAATCGCGACAGGGAACACCGGGGAGCTGTTTTTT
>TRBV10-3|.|.|TRBJ1-3
CAITEAWSSGNTIYF
TGTGCCATCACCGAGGCTTGGTCATCTGGAAACACCATATATTTT
>TRBV6-4|.|.|TRBJ2-2
CASSDRGEAGELFF
TGTGCCAGCAGTGACAGGGGTGAAGCCGGGGAGCTGTTTTTT
>TRBV5-5|TRBD2|.|TRBJ2-2
CASSLPGGVDTGELFF
TGTGCCAGCAGCTTACCCGGGGGGGTGGACACCGGGGAGCTGTTTTTT
>TRBV2|.|.|TRBJ1-1
CASSDRGSGTEAFF
TGTGCCAGCAGTGACCGGGGGAGCGGCACTGAAGCTTTCTTT
>TRBV6-2/TRBV6-3|TRBD2|.|TRBJ2-5
CASSYSSWPARNSGSQETQYF
TGTGCCAGCAGTTACTCGAGTTGGCCGGCAAGGAATAGCGGGAGCCAAGAGACCCAGTACTTC
>TRBV4-1|TRBD1|.|TRBJ1-3
CASSQGLDRGNTIYF
TGCGCCAGCAGCCAAGGACTAGACAGGGGTAACACCATATATTTT
>TRBV7-2|.|.|TRBJ1-2
CASSEQNRVNYGYTF
TGTGCCAGCAGCGAACAGAACAGGGTTAACTATGGCTACACCTTC
>TRBV5-6|.|once|TRBJ1-6
CASSLVAGFHNSPLHF
TGTGCCAGCAGCTTGGTGGCAGGCTTCCATAATTCACCCCTCCACTTT
>TRBV4-1|.|once|TRBJ2-3
CASSVQGADTQYF
TGCGCCAGCAGCGTTCAAGGGGCAGATACGCAGTATTTT
>TRBV28|.|.|TRBJ2-2
CASRQNRVGTGELFF
TGTGCCAGCAGACAGAACAGGGTTGGGACCGGGGAGCTGTTTTTT
>TRBV5-8|TRBD1|once|TRBJ1-2
CASSLSLTGIYGYTF
TGTGCCAGCAGCTTGAGTCTGACAGGGATTTATGGCTACACCTTC
>TRBV27|.|.|TRBJ1-2
CASSFGDAYGYTF
TGTGCCAGCAGTTTCGGAGACGCGTACGGCTACACCTTC
>TRBV7-3|.|.|TRBJ2-3
CASSSQGTDTQYF
TGTGCCAGCAGCTCTCAGGGAACAGATACGCAGTATTTT
>TRBV6-2/TRBV6-3|.|once|TRBJ2-7
CASSYTGPAEQYF
TGTGCCAGCAGTTACACAGGGCCGGCCGAGCAGTACTTC
>TRBV12-3/TRBV12-4|.|.|TRBJ1-1
CASSFALGAFF
TGTGCCAGCAGTTTTGCCCTAGGAGCTTTCTTT